These T cell receptor beta chains were read from a single sample in a study of vaccination and CD4 T cells after COVID-19. The antigens these receptors bind are not known. In TCRdb, the PCR reads were re-called with MiXCR into one record per CDR3 protein. Of roughly 20,000 distinct CDR3 sequences in the sample, around 42% were seen once. The specimen comprised CD4+ T cells from blood, cultured in vitro, sampled about 7 months after SARS-CoV-2 vaccination. Receptors originate from a human donor who had recovered from COVID-19. The CDR3 runs from the conserved cysteine through the conserved F or W. D genes are given only for firm matches. Size values are once, few and many counts, or a class for expanded clones, and some rows have none.

cdr3_nt cdr3_aa d_call clone_size j_call v_call
TGCGCCAGCGGGGCCGGGGCTAGCGGGAGAGAGACCCAGTACTTC CASGAGASGRETQYF TRBD2 few TRBJ2-5 TRBV4-1
TGTGCCAGCAGCCTGGCAGGCCTGGGGTCTACCGGGGAGCTGTTTTTT CASSLAGLGSTGELFF - - TRBJ2-2 TRBV7-3
TGTGCCAGCAGCTCCCTGGACAGGGGGAGGGACACTGAAGCTTTCTTT CASSSLDRGRDTEAFF TRBD1 - TRBJ1-1 TRBV7-3
TGTGCCAGCAGCTTCGGACCCACAGATACGCAGTATTTT CASSFGPTDTQYF - - TRBJ2-3 TRBV11-1
TGTGCCAGCAGTTTAGCAGGGAACTATGGCTACACCTTC CASSLAGNYGYTF - - TRBJ1-2 TRBV28
TGTGCCAGCAGTACAGGGTTCGGGGCCAACGTCCTGACTTTC CASSTGFGANVLTF - - TRBJ2-6 TRBV6-1
TGTGCCAGCAGCTTAGGGGTTGGAGGGGTCGGGCAGCCCCAGCATTTT CASSLGVGGVGQPQHF - - TRBJ1-5 TRBV7-2
TGCAGTGCTCAGACTCTAACCGGTTCCAAAAACATTCAGTACTTC CSAQTLTGSKNIQYF - - TRBJ2-4 TRBV20-1
TGTGCCAGCAGCGCCGGACAGGGCACTGAAGCTTTCTTT CASSAGQGTEAFF TRBD1 few TRBJ1-1 TRBV7-2
TGTGCCAGCAGCTTAGAAGTCGGCGGGGCTTACGAGCAGTACTTC CASSLEVGGAYEQYF - - TRBJ2-7 TRBV7-3
TGCAGTGCTCTGATCCGGGAATCCTCCTACAATGAGCAGTTCTTC CSALIRESSYNEQFF - few TRBJ2-1 TRBV20-1
TGTGCCAGCAGCCAAGGGGGGACAGATCAGCCCCAGCATTTT CASSQGGTDQPQHF TRBD1 few TRBJ1-5 TRBV7-9
TGCAGTGCTAGAAGACAGGGCTCCTACAATGAGCAGTTCTTC CSARRQGSYNEQFF TRBD1 once TRBJ2-1 TRBV20-1
TGTGCCATCAGTTTAGGGCGGGACAATGAGCAGTTCTTC CAISLGRDNEQFF - - TRBJ2-1 TRBV10-3
TGCGCCAGCAGTTGGGGGGCGGCCAACAATGAGCAGTTCTTC CASSWGAANNEQFF - - TRBJ2-1 TRBV10-1
TGTGCCAGCAGCTCCGCCTCCACCACAGATACGCAGTATTTT CASSSASTTDTQYF - few TRBJ2-3 TRBV6-1
TGCGCCAGCAGCCAAGATGGGACTAGGGGGAATGAGCAGTTCTTC CASSQDGTRGNEQFF TRBD2 - TRBJ2-1 TRBV4-3
TGTGCCAGTAGTATAGAGGGATCGTGGGACCAAGAGACCCAGTACTTC CASSIEGSWDQETQYF - - TRBJ2-5 TRBV19
TGTGCCAGCAGCCTATCATCAGGAAGCCACTATAGCAATCAGCCCCAGCATTTT CASSLSSGSHYSNQPQHF - few TRBJ1-5 TRBV7-2
TGTGCCAGCACCCCCGAGGGGCATTGGTTCTACGAGCAGTACTTC CASTPEGHWFYEQYF - - TRBJ2-7 TRBV21-1
TGCAGTGGTTATCCTGGGACAGGGTTCAATGAGCAGTTCTTC CSGYPGTGFNEQFF TRBD1 few TRBJ2-1 TRBV20-1
TGTGCCAGCAGTTCCCTGACAGGGGCGAACTCCTACGAGCAGTACTTC CASSSLTGANSYEQYF TRBD1 few TRBJ2-7 TRBV6-5
TGCAGTGCTAGAGTAGGCGCTGCCTACGAGCAGTACTTC CSARVGAAYEQYF - medium-sized TRBJ2-7 TRBV20-1
TGTGCCAGCAGTTACCCAGGGACTAGCGGGAGTAGGTATGAGCAGTTCTTC CASSYPGTSGSRYEQFF TRBD2 - TRBJ2-1 TRBV6-2/TRBV6-3
TGTGCCAGCAGTGAACTCCCGGCGGCGAGAGGGTATGGCTACACCTTC CASSELPAARGYGYTF - - TRBJ1-2 TRBV6-1
TGTGCCAGCAGACTAGCGGGAGAGCAGTTCTTC CASRLAGEQFF TRBD2 - TRBJ2-1 TRBV6-1
TGTGCCAGCATCTCTGATTGGCGTGGGACCACAGATACGCAGTATTTT CASISDWRGTTDTQYF - - TRBJ2-3 TRBV28
TGCGCCAGCAGCACTGGGACTAGCGGGATAGAGACCCAGTACTTC CASSTGTSGIETQYF TRBD2 few TRBJ2-5 TRBV5-1
TGTGCCAGCAGCTTAGAGGCTTCGGGGGGTGGGCAGCCCCAGCATTTT CASSLEASGGGQPQHF - few TRBJ1-5 TRBV7-9
TGTGCCAGCAGCCTCGGACTAGCGGGGCTGGGGGAGCAGTACTTC CASSLGLAGLGEQYF TRBD2 few TRBJ2-7 TRBV6-1
TGTGCCAGCAGTGAAGGGCAGGGGATGTACAATGAGCAGTTCTTC CASSEGQGMYNEQFF - - TRBJ2-1 TRBV6-1
TGTGCCACCTCCGGGACAGGGGAGGCAAGGGAGCTGTTTTTT CATSGTGEARELFF TRBD1 few TRBJ2-2 TRBV15
TGTGCCAGCAGTGACCTAGACAGGGCCTTCAATCAGCCCCAGCATTTT CASSDLDRAFNQPQHF TRBD1 - TRBJ1-5 TRBV6-1
TGTGCCAGCAGTTTGGGACAGGGGGGGACCCAGTACTTC CASSLGQGGTQYF TRBD1 few TRBJ2-5 TRBV6-5
TGTGCCAGCTCACCAGGCTCAACCTACGAGCAGTACTTC CASSPGSTYEQYF - - TRBJ2-7 TRBV18
TGTGCCAGCAGCCTCGGACAGGGTGATGGCTACACCTTC CASSLGQGDGYTF TRBD1 - TRBJ1-2 TRBV28
TGTGCCAGCAGCAAAGGGAGAGGGGCTATCCAAGAGACCCAGTACTTC CASSKGRGAIQETQYF - - TRBJ2-5 TRBV21-1
TGTGCCAGTTCAGGTTATTCCCAAGAGACCCAGTACTTC CASSGYSQETQYF - - TRBJ2-5 TRBV19
TGTGCCAGCAGTTTATCGTTTTCGCACAGCAATCAGCCCCAGCATTTT CASSLSFSHSNQPQHF - few TRBJ1-5 TRBV27
TGTGCCAGCAGCCCCCAGGGGCAGGGCGGCACCGGGGAGCTGTTTTTT CASSPQGQGGTGELFF - - TRBJ2-2 TRBV7-8
TGTGCCAGCAGTGAGCGTGGGGGAACTGCCTACGAGCAGTACTTC CASSERGGTAYEQYF - - TRBJ2-7 TRBV6-1
TGTGCCAGTAGTACCGACAGGGGGAATTCACCCCTCCACTTT CASSTDRGNSPLHF TRBD1 - TRBJ1-6 TRBV19
TGTGCCAGCAAGACCGGTTTACACTGGAACACTGAAGCTTTCTTT CASKTGLHWNTEAFF - once TRBJ1-1 TRBV6-1
TGTGCCAGCAGTTTATCCCCGGACTGGAGCTCCTACGAGCAGTACTTC CASSLSPDWSSYEQYF - - TRBJ2-7 TRBV28
TGTGCCAGCAGCCAAGGAAGGGTAGGAGAGCCCCAGCATTTT CASSQGRVGEPQHF - - TRBJ1-5 TRBV4-2
TGTGCCAGCAGCCCCGGGGACAGGGACGGCTTTGAAGCTTTCTTT CASSPGDRDGFEAFF TRBD1 - TRBJ1-1 TRBV7-8
TGCAGTGCTAGAGACCCGACAGGGGACTCTGGAAACACCATATATTTT CSARDPTGDSGNTIYF TRBD1 - TRBJ1-3 TRBV20-1
TGTGCCAGTAGTATGTCCAGGAACACTGAAGCTTTCTTT CASSMSRNTEAFF - - TRBJ1-1 TRBV19
TGCAGTGCTTTGGGTGGGACTAGCGGGAGGGTTGAGCAGTTCTTC CSALGGTSGRVEQFF TRBD2 few TRBJ2-1 TRBV20-1
TGTGCCAGCAGCCACTTAATGGGGCGGGAGACCCAGTACTTC CASSHLMGRETQYF - - TRBJ2-5 TRBV5-4
TGCAGTGCTAGATCCAGGGTCGGGGAGCAGTACTTC CSARSRVGEQYF - - TRBJ2-7 TRBV20-1
TGTGCCACCAGCAGAGATCGCGAGACCCAGTACTTC CATSRDRETQYF - - TRBJ2-5 TRBV15
TGTGCCAGCAGCTCCGCGGGACAGCCCCAGCATTTT CASSSAGQPQHF - few TRBJ1-5 TRBV7-8
TGTGCCAGCAGCTTAGTGGTGGGAGCCAGGGATGAGCAGTTCTTC CASSLVVGARDEQFF - - TRBJ2-1 TRBV7-9
TGTGCCAGCAGTTTAGGGCCCACAGATACGCAGTATTTT CASSLGPTDTQYF - - TRBJ2-3 TRBV28
TGTGCCAGCAGTTCTGTCTATGGCTACACCTTC CASSSVYGYTF - - TRBJ1-2 TRBV28
TGCAGTGCCCGGGACTTCCGAGGGAATGAGCAGTTCTTC CSARDFRGNEQFF - few TRBJ2-1 TRBV20-1
TGTGCCAGCAGTTTTTGGACAGCTTACGAGCAGTACTTC CASSFWTAYEQYF - few TRBJ2-7 TRBV27